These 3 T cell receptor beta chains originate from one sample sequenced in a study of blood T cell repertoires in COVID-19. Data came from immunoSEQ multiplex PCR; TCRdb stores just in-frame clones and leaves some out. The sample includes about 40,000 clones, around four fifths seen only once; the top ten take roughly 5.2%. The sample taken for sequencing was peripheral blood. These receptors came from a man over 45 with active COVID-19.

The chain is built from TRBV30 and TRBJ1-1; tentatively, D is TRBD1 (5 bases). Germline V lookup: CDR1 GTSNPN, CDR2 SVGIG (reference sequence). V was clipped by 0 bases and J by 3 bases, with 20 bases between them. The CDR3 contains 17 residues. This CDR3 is CAWSVGVGARRDTEAFF. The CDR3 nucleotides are TGTGCCTGGAGTGTAGGGGTAGGGGCCCGGAGGGACACTGAAGCTTTCTTT. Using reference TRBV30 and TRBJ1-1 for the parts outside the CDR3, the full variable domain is SQTIHQWPATLVQPVGSPLSLECTVEGTSNPNLYWYRQAAGRGLQLLFYSVGIGQISSEVPQNLSASRPQDRQFILSSKKLLLSDSGFYLCAWSVGVGARRDTEAFFGQGTRLTVV.

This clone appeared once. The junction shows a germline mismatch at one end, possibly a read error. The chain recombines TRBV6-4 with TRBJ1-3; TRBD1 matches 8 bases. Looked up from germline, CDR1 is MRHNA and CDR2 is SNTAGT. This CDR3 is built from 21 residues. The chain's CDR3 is CASSDSGKPPTTDRAWTNRNF. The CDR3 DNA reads TGTGCCAGCAGTGACTCTGGTAAACCCCCCACGACGGACAGGGCATGGACTAATCGGAATTTT.

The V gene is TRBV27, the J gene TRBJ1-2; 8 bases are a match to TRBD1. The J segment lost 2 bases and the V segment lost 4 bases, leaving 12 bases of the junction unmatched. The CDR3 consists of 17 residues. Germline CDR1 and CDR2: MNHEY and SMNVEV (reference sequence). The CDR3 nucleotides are TGTGCCAGCAGTTCCTTACCATTCAGGGGGCAAAACTATGGCTACACCTTC. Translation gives CASSSLPFRGQNYGYTF.